A single sample gave rise to the 24 T cell receptor beta chains below, sequenced in a study of T cells in Graves' hyperthyroidism and ophthalmopathy. Amplification targeted TCR beta CDR3 regions from RNA transcripts. The study used the HTBI primer set for a first-round RT-PCR of the TCR CDR3. In TCRdb, the multiplex PCR reads were re-called with MiXCR into one record per CDR3 protein. The data show around 480,000 distinct CDR3 sequences, around 15% seen once. Sequencing was carried out using blood. These receptors were taken from a woman between 18 and 30 years old with Graves' hyperthyroidism.

The chain uses TRBV20-1 and TRBJ2-3; 9 nucleotides align to TRBD2. The V segment lost 4 bases and the J segment 2 bases; nucleotides outside the gene matches: 4. Germline CDR1 reads DFQATT; CDR2 reads SNEGSKA (reference sequence). The length of the CDR3 is 14 residues. The CDR3 protein is CSAMTSGPTDTQYF. The CDR3 nucleotides are TGCAGTGCTATGACTAGCGGCCCCACAGATACGCAGTATTTT.

This clonotype has at least ten counts. The chain links TRBV5-8 to TRBJ2-7; D gene ambiguous. Germline V gene lookup returns CDR1 SGHTS and CDR2 YDEGEE. The CDR3 is 15 amino acids. V lost 0 bases and J lost 3, with 13 bases in between. The CDR3 sequence is CASSLVAQAGYEQYV. The CDR3 DNA reads TGTGCCAGCAGCTTGGTAGCACAAGCAGGCTACGAGCAGTACGTC.

This clonotype occurred many times. The chain combines TRBV12-3 or TRBV12-4 with TRBJ1-4; D gene uncertain. Trimming shortened V by 5 bases and J by 14 bases, and 21 bases separated the two germline ends. CDR3 size: 14 residues. For the CDR3, the DNA is TGTGCCAGCAGTCCCCCTGGACCCCCCGCGCTCCTGTTTTTT. Translation: CASSPPGPPALLFF.

This clonotype has only a few counts. The DNA of the CDR3 is TGCAGTGCTGCACCGATCGCCCTACTAGGGCTGAATGAGCAGTTCTTC. Protein sequence: CSAAPIALLGLNEQFF. This chain uses TRBV20-1 with TRBJ2-1; weak D call: TRBD2 (5 bases). The germline V and J ends were trimmed by 5 bases and 7 bases, with 24 bases remaining between them. CDR1 and CDR2 (germline): DFQATT, SNEGSKA (reference sequence). This CDR3 is 16 amino acids long.

This clonotype occurred many times. This chain joins TRBV24-1 and TRBJ1-4; 10 bases agree with TRBD1. The CDR3 covers 16 residues. Germline V gene data show CDR1 as KGHDR and CDR2 as SFDVKD. Germline trimming cut 4 bases from V and 3 bases from J; bases unmatched to any gene: 4. Here the CDR3 DNA reads TGTGCCACCAGTGAGGCCGGGACAGGGGCTAATGAAAAACTGTTTTTT. Its translation: CATSEAGTGANEKLFF.

This clonotype was observed many times. This chain joins TRBV12-3 or TRBV12-4 and TRBJ2-3; D is unresolved. V lost 6 bases, J lost 7 bases, and 11 bases lay in between. There are 12 residues in the CDR3. CDR3 region: CASSLDGNTQYF. The CDR3 DNA is TGTGCCAGCAGCCTTGACGGCAATACGCAGTATTTT.

The chain combines TRBV9 with TRBJ2-5; 8 positions match TRBD1. The CDR3 sequence is 16 residues long. CDR1 is SGDLS and CDR2 is YYNGEE in the germline V gene. Trimming removed 0 bases from V and 4 bases from J; junction bases left unmatched: 8. CDR3 region: CASSVGFGRGRETQYF. In DNA, the CDR3 is TGTGCCAGCAGCGTAGGGTTCGGCAGGGGGCGAGAGACCCAGTACTTC.

The chain uses TRBV11-1 and TRBJ2-1; TRBD2 agrees at 13 bases. V gave up 5 bases and J gave up 5 bases; unmatched junction bases: 18. Germline V gene sequence: CDR1 SGHAT, CDR2 FQDESV (reference sequence). The CDR3 has 20 amino acids. The CDR3 sequence: CASSQVRSGLAGFGDNEQFF. CDR3 coding DNA: TGTGCCAGCAGCCAAGTACGCTCGGGACTAGCGGGATTCGGGGACAATGAGCAGTTCTTC.

This clonotype was picked up many times. The rearrangement joins TRBV12-3 or TRBV12-4 to TRBJ1-2, with no clear D. Trimming took 3 bases from V and 4 from J, leaving 12 bases between them. The length of the CDR3 is 14 residues. The CDR3 here is CASSFPPPSYGYTF. CDR3 DNA: TGTGCCAGCAGTTTTCCTCCCCCGTCCTATGGCTACACCTTC.

This clonotype was seen ten or more times. The genes are TRBV12-3 or TRBV12-4 and TRBJ2-1; a possible D gene is TRBD1 (7 bases). Trimming took 2 bases from V and 7 from J, leaving 18 bases between them. This CDR3 is 16 amino acids long. The CDR3 nucleotides read TGTGCCAGCAGTTTACGCGGGGACAGAATGGTGAATGAGCAGTTCTTC. Translating gives CASSLRGDRMVNEQFF.

The V and J genes are TRBV5-1 and TRBJ2-1, with 12 bases that match TRBD2. V shed 4 bases, J shed 5 bases, and the junction held 22 bases outside the gene matches. This CDR3 has 21 amino acids. Per germline, CDR1 SGHRS and CDR2 YFSETQ. The CDR3 DNA reads TGCGCCAGCAGCCGGTTTTTTTCGGGGACTAGCGGGCCCGACACCGACAATGAGCAGTTCTTC. As protein: CASSRFFSGTSGPDTDNEQFF.

This clonotype has only a few counts. The chain couples TRBV12-3 or TRBV12-4 to TRBJ1-1, with TRBD1 as a possible D gene (5 bases). The V end lost 7 bases, the J end lost 2 bases, and 14 bases lay between the germline ends. The CDR3 length is 14 residues. The CDR3 DNA reads TGTGCCAGCACTCCGGGGACGGTAAACACTGAAGCTTTCTTT. Translation: CASTPGTVNTEAFF.

The sample holds many counts of this clonotype. J is TRBJ2-7 and V is TRBV30, with D possibly matching TRBD1 (7 bases). CDR3 length: 13 amino acids. Germline V gene data show CDR1 as GTSNPN and CDR2 as SVGIG (reference sequence). The germline V and J ends were trimmed by 3 bases and 5 bases, with 14 bases remaining between them. The chain's CDR3 is CAWRGQGGDEQYF. The CDR3 DNA follows: TGTGCCTGGAGAGGTCAGGGGGGCGACGAGCAGTACTTC.

This clonotype was picked up many times. V and J are TRBV20-1 and TRBJ2-2; TRBD1 might be the D (6 bases). Trimming shortened V by 6 bases and J by 0 bases, and 14 bases separated the two germline ends. The CDR3 has 15 amino acids. In germline, CDR1 is DFQATT, CDR2 SNEGSKA (reference sequence). Written as DNA, the CDR3 is TGCAGTGCACAGGGCCTACTAGCGAACACCGGGGAGCTGTTTTTT. Protein product: CSAQGLLANTGELFF.

This clonotype was observed a few times. One end of the junction fails to match germline, which may point to a read error. The CDR3 here is CASSIAGRPQHF. The CDR3 DNA is TGTGCCAGTAGCATAGCGGGGCGGCCCCAGCATTTT. The V gene is TRBV19, the J gene TRBJ1-5; possible D gene TRBD1, 5 bases. In germline, CDR1 is LNHDA, CDR2 SQIVND (reference sequence). This CDR3 has 12 amino acids.

The sample holds many counts of this clonotype. The chain couples TRBV11-1 to TRBJ2-1; D ambiguous. V was pared by 3 bases and J by 4 bases, with 4 bases between. CDR3 length: 12 residues. Germline V CDR1 and CDR2: SGHAT, FQDESV (reference sequence). The CDR3 spells CASSFEYNEQFF. CDR3 DNA: TGTGCCAGCAGCTTTGAATACAATGAGCAGTTCTTC.

The table lists this clonotype with many counts. The genes are TRBV19 and TRBJ1-1, with D perhaps TRBD1 (5 bases). CDR3 length: 15 amino acids. Germline assignment: CDR1 LNHDA and CDR2 SQIVND (reference sequence). The V and J ends lost 3 bases and 4 bases respectively, with 15 bases between them. CDR3 bases: TGTGCCAGTAGTATCTGGGGCCCTAGAGGCACTGAAGCTTTCTTT. Protein sequence: CASSIWGPRGTEAFF. Based on the CDR3 plus reference TRBV19 and TRBJ1-1, the full variable domain is DGGITQSPKYLFRKEGQNVTLSCEQNLNHDAMYWYRQDPGQGLRLIYYSQIVNDFQKGDIAEGYSVSREKKESFPLTVTSAQKNPTAFYLCASSIWGPRGTEAFFGQGTRLTVV.

Worth noting for this clonotype: A much more abundant neighbour one base away suggests this may be a read error. The chain joins TRBV11-2 to TRBJ1-1; D is ambiguous. The germline V gene encodes CDR1 SGHAT and CDR2 FQNNGV. The CDR3 runs to 15 residues. CDR3 sequence (DNA): TGTGTCAGCAGCCCCAATTCAGTACCGAACACTGAAGCTTTCTTT. Protein product: CVSSPNSVPNTEAFF.

This clonotype has a count of ten or more. This sequence joins TRBV3-1 and TRBJ1-4, with D maybe TRBD1 (5 bases). Germline V gene sequence: CDR1 LGHDT, CDR2 YNNKEL (reference sequence). Deletions cut 0 bases from V and 6 bases from J, with 14 bases between. This CDR3 has 16 residues. This CDR3 is CASSQDALGTHEKLFF. CDR3 coding DNA: TGTGCCAGCAGCCAAGATGCGTTGGGGACCCATGAAAAACTGTTTTTT.

There are many counts of this clonotype. CDR3 DNA: TGTGCCAGCAGCTCCGTAGCGGGCCTCACAGATACGCAGTATTTT. Translated: CASSSVAGLTDTQYF. This chain connects TRBV3-1 to TRBJ2-3, with 7 positions matching TRBD2. There are 15 residues in the CDR3. V dropped 5 bases and J dropped 2; count of bases not matched to a gene: 7. Germline CDR1 is LGHDT and CDR2 is YNNKEL (reference sequence).

This clonotype has ten or more counts. The chain is built from TRBV7-8 and TRBJ2-5; D unclear. Trimming stripped 1 base from V and 8 bases from J, with 5 bases between. The germline V gene encodes CDR1 SGHVS and CDR2 FQNEAQ. This CDR3 has 11 residues. CDR3 sequence: CASSLELTQYF. The CDR3 DNA follows: TGTGCCAGCAGCTTAGAACTAACCCAGTACTTC.

The rearrangement joins TRBV15 to TRBJ2-2; D is undetermined. The CDR3 consists of 13 residues. V lost 1 base and J 5 bases, leaving 5 bases between the germline ends. The V gene's germline CDR1 is LNHNV and CDR2 YYDKDF (reference sequence). The CDR3 nucleotides read TGTGCCACCAGCAGAGCCCCGACCGGGGAGCTGTTTTTT. Translation: CATSRAPTGELFF.

This clonotype was seen many times. V usage is TRBV27 and J usage is TRBJ2-3; 15 bases line up with TRBD2. The germline V gene has CDR1 MNHEY and CDR2 SMNVEV (reference sequence). The trim removed 0 bases at V and 4 bases at J, leaving 8 bases unmatched. The CDR3 consists of 19 residues. CDR3 residues: CASSLSGLAGGMGADTQYF. CDR3 coding DNA: TGTGCCAGCAGTTTATCTGGACTAGCGGGAGGGATGGGGGCAGATACGCAGTATTTT.

This clonotype was detected many times. The V and J genes are TRBV15 and TRBJ1-1, with D perhaps TRBD1 (5 bases). Germline V gene lookup returns CDR1 LNHNV and CDR2 YYDKDF (reference sequence). CDR3 length: 15 amino acids. V shed 7 bases and J shed 1 base, with 16 bases lying between them. The CDR3 loop reads CATKRAGHPNTEAFF. CDR3 nucleotide sequence: TGTGCCACCAAGCGGGCAGGGCACCCGAACACTGAAGCTTTCTTT.